This TCR beta chain was captured in a study of cytomegalovirus exposure and HLA in healthy donors. On this clone: What it binds is not known.

Germline values: CDR1 SEHNR, CDR2 FQNEAQ (reference sequence). V was clipped by 2 bases and J by 7 bases; unmatched bases: 13. The CDR3 contains 16 residues. Notes on the study in general: Reportedly, TCR beta sequences accurately predicted HLA-A and HLA-B alleles in most subjects.

Though nominally healthy at sampling, donors likely had unrecorded immune exposures. In the PCR, 60 Vbeta and 13 Jbeta primers were used. Produced via immunoSEQ multiplex PCR; TCRdb's table is partial and in-frame only. Its listing shows 150,000 to 200,000 clones. The TCR comes from a woman aged 55-75 years in good health and CMV-seronegative. Sequencing was done on a sample of PBMCs. The chain carries TRBV7-9 and TRBJ1-1, with 7 bases matching TRBD1. The DNA for the CDR3 is TGTGCCAGCAGCTTAAGCCCTATAGGGACAGCCTATGAAGCTTTCTTT. This codes for CASSLSPIGTAYEAFF. The complete variable domain, with remaining parts taken from reference TRBV7-9 and TRBJ1-1, reads DTGVSQNPRHKITKRGQNVTFRCDPISEHNRLYWYRQTLGQGPEFLTYFQNEAQLEKSRLLSDRFSAERPKGSFSTLEIQRTEQGDSAMYLCASSLSPIGTAYEAFFGQGTRLTVV.